This TCR beta chain was sequenced in a study of naive and memory T cell subsets. The study's findings and limits: From naive to CM, EM and EMRA, diversity decreased and Gini increased. The power law exponent of TCR abundance differed between naive and memory cells. Over 95% of naive TCR sequences appeared only once after error correction, unlike memory subsets. A few larger clonotypes appeared in naive repertoires, especially CD8, possibly memory cells re-expressing CD45RA.

As to this clonotype: Its target is unknown.

Germline V gives CDR1 DFQATT, CDR2 SNEGSKA (reference sequence). CDR3 length: 13 residues. V was clipped by 0 bases and J by 5 bases, with 10 bases between them. Two oligonucleotides, mixed equimolar, formed the beta constant-region primer covering TRBC1 and TRBC2. Four rounds of PCR amplified the ligated cDNA using nested alpha and beta constant-region primers plus SP2. The cDNA 3' end received a ligated single-stranded oligonucleotide carrying the SP2 primer and a 12-nucleotide UMI. TCRdb re-called the UMI-ligation and nested PCR reads with MiXCR, one entry per CDR3 protein. The sample includes about 160,000 distinct CDR3 sequences, roughly 22% of them seen just once.

Sequenced material: naive CD4+ T cells from blood. The chain couples TRBV20-1 to TRBJ2-5; the D is unclear. The sequence was obtained from a human donor in good health. CDR3 coding DNA: TGCAGTGCTAGAGAGGCAGGTCGGGAGACCCAGTACTTC. It yields the protein CSAREAGRETQYF.